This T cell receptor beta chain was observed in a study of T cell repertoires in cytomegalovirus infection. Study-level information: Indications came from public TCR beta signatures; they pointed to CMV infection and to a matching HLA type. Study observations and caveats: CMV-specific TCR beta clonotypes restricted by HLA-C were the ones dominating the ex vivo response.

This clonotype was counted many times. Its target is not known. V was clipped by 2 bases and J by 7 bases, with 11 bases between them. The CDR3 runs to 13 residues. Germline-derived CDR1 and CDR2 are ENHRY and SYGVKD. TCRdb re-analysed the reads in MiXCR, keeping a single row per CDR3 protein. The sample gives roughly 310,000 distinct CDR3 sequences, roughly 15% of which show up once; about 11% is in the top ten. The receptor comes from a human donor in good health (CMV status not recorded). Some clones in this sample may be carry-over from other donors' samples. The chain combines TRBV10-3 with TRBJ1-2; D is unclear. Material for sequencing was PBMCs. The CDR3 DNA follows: TGTGCCATCAGTGAGCTGGCGGCGGGTGGCTACACCTTC. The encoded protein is CAISELAAGGYTF.